This T cell receptor beta chain appears in the sequencing data of a study of blood T cell repertoires in COVID-19. Germline V lookup: CDR1 SQVTM, CDR2 ANQGSEA. V was pared by 7 bases and J by 5 bases, with 10 bases of the junction left unmatched. The CDR3 is 13 residues long. Repertoires were generated with immunoSEQ multiplex PCR, while TCRdb's copy carries only in-frame clones and drops some. The sample lists about 50,000 clones, about 86% occurring once. The specimen was peripheral blood. This rearrangement joins TRBV29-1 to TRBJ1-1; 7 bases line up with TRBD1. The receptor was derived from a woman older than 75 with acute or convalescent COVID-19. CDR3 in amino acids: CSGQQGRVTEAFF. The CDR3 nucleotides are TGCAGCGGACAACAGGGGCGGGTAACTGAAGCTTTCTTT.